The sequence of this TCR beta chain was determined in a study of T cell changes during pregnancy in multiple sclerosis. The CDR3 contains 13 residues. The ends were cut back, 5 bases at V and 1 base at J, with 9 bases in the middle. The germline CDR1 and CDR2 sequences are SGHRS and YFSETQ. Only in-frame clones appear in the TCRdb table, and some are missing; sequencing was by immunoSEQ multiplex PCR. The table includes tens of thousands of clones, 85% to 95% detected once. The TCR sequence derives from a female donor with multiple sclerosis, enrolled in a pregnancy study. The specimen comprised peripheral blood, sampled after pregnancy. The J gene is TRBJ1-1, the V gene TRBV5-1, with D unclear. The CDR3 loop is CASRVGENTEAFF. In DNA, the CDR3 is TGCGCCAGCAGGGTCGGTGAGAACACTGAAGCTTTCTTT.